This T cell receptor (beta chain) was retrieved from a study of CD8 T cells in ankylosing spondylitis (dated by TCRdb to 2016 to 2017). A note on the overall study: The study set out to find disease-linked TCR variants by profiling T cell receptor beta repertoires in ankylosing spondylitis patients and healthy donors. The full study cohort comprised some 27 ankylosing spondylitis patients and about 110 healthy donors. Samples of peripheral blood were taken, and for ankylosing spondylitis patients, synovial fluid was collected as well.

TCRdb names Illumina HiSeq 2500 as the instrument used. Quantitative 5'-RACE with molecular barcodes was used to prepare TCR beta libraries. Concerning the study's data processing: A new computational method, built on a probabilistic model of VDJ rearrangement, was used to identify disease-linked TCR variants. In-frame beta chains were kept once TCRdb had trimmed the public reads at Q25 with fastp and called clones with MiXCR. For every CDR3 protein sequence, its rows merge into one entry that carries the most common genes and DNA. The V and J calls follow TCRdb's processing rather than the paper's. The sample table holds hundreds of thousands of distinct CDR3 sequences, of which roughly 13% were seen once. The ten largest clones add up to approximately 6.2% of the sample. Points the paper makes about the study in general: The disease-linked clones had a CD8+ phenotype and were found at relatively low frequencies in peripheral blood. A TCR beta motif made up of seven or eight highly homologous amino acid variants appeared to be characteristic of blood from ankylosing spondylitis patients. Some motif variants had previously been reported in the synovial fluid and blood of reactive arthritis patients, which suggests shared mechanisms of disease initiation. According to the report, matched synovial fluid samples from ankylosing spondylitis patients were significantly enriched for the disease-linked clones.

In its sample, this clonotype was seen a few times. Its antigen is still unknown. Per-base qualities were not stored, and no clone one base away is much larger. The CDR3, from cysteine to phenylalanine, totals 13 residues. This entry keeps only the CDR3 DNA: 39 bases, framed from base 1. The germline V gene specifies SQVTM as CDR1 and ANQGSEA as CDR2. Trimming takes 6 bases off V and 8 bases off J; junction bases not matched to a gene: 8. The sequencing input was blood, either unsorted or a sorted T cell fraction (not recorded which). The sequence was obtained from a male donor with ankylosing spondylitis. Recombination connected TRBV29-1 to TRBJ1-5; TRBD1 matches 9 bases in the middle. The nucleotide sequence reads TGCAGCGTGTTCACAGGGGGCGCGGAGCCCCAGCATTTT. The resulting protein is CSVFTGGAEPQHF.